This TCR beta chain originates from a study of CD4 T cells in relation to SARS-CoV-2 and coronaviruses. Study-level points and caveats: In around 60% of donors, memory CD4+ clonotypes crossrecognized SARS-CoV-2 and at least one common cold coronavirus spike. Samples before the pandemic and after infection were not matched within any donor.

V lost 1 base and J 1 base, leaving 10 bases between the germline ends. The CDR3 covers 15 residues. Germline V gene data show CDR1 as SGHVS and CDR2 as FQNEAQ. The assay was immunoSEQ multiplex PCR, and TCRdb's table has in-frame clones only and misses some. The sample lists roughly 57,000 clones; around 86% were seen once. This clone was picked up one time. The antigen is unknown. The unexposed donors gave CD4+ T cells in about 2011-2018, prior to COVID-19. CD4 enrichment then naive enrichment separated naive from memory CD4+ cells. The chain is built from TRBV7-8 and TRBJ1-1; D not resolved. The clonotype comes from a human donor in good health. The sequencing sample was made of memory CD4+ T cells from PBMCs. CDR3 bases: TGTGCCAGCAGCTTAGTGTATAGGGAGAACACTGAAGCTTTCTTT. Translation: CASSLVYRENTEAFF.